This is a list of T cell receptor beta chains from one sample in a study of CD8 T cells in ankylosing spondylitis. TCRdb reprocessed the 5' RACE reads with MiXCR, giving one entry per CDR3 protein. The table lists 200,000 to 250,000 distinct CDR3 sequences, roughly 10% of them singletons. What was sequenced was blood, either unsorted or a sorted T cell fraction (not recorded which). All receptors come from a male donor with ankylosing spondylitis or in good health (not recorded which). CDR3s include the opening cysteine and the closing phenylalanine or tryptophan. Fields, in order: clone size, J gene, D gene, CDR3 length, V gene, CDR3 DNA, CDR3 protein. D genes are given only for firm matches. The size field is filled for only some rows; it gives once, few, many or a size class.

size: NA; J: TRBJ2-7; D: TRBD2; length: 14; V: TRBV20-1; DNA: TGCAGTGCTAGAGATTTGAAGCGGGGCTACGAGCAGTACTTC; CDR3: CSARDLKRGYEQYF
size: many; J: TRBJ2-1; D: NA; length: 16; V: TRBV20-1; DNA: TGCAGTGCCCAGGGACTCCTTACCGCCCTTTACAATGAGCAGTTCTTC; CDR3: CSAQGLLTALYNEQFF
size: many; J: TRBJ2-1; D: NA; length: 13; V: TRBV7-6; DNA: TGTGCCAGCAGCTTATACTCCTACAATGAGCAGTTCTTC; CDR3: CASSLYSYNEQFF
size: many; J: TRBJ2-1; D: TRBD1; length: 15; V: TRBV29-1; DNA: TGCAGCGTCTCCGAGGGACAGTTAATGGGCAATGAGCAGTTCTTC; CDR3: CSVSEGQLMGNEQFF
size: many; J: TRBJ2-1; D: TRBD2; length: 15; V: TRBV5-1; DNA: TGCGCCAGCAGCTTGGAAGGTAGCGGGAGGGGTGAGCAGTTCTTC; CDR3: CASSLEGSGRGEQFF
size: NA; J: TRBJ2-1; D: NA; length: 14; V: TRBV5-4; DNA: TGTGCCATCGGCCCCCGGCACAGCTACAATGAGCAGTTCTTC; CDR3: CAIGPRHSYNEQFF
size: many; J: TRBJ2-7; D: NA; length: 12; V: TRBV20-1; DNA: TGCAGTGCTAGAGATGGAGGACGGGAGCAGTACTTC; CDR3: CSARDGGREQYF
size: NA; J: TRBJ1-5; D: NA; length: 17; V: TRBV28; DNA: TGTGCCAGCAGTTTATCTTCGGGACACAATAGCAATCAGCCCCAGCATTTT; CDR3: CASSLSSGHNSNQPQHF
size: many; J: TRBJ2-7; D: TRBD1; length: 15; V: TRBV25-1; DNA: TGTGCCAGCAGTGTACCGGGACAGGGGGACTACGAGCAGTACTTC; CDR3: CASSVPGQGDYEQYF
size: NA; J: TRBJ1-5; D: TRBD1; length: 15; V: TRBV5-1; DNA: TGCGCCAGCAGCTTCACAGGGGGGTTCGCTCAGCCCCAGCATTTT; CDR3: CASSFTGGFAQPQHF
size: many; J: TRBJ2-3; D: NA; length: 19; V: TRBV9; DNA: TGTGCCAGCAGCGTAGGCGTTGGTGGGGGGCTTGGGCGGGCAGATACGCAGTATTTT; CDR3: CASSVGVGGGLGRADTQYF
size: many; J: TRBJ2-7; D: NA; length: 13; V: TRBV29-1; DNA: TGCAGCGTTTCCGGACTCAACCAGGAGGGGCAGTACTTC; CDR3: CSVSGLNQEGQYF
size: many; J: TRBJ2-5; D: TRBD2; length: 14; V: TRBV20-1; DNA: TGCAGTGCTAGATTTGCGGGAGGGAGAGAGACCCAGTACTTC; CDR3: CSARFAGGRETQYF
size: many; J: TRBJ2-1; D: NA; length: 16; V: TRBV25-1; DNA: TGTGCCAGCAGGGCCCCCGGGGCAGGCTCCTACAATGAGCAGTTCTTC; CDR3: CASRAPGAGSYNEQFF
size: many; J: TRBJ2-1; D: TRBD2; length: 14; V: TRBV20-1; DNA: TGCAGTGCCGCGGGGGATGGAACCTACAATGAGCAGTTCTTC; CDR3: CSAAGDGTYNEQFF
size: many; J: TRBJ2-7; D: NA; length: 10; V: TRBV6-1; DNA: TGTGCCAGCGGGCGGGCCGAGCAGTACTTC; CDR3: CASGRAEQYF
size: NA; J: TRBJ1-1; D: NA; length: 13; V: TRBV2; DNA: TGTGCCAGCGTGGAGGGGCTGAACACTGAAGCTTTCTTT; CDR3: CASVEGLNTEAFF
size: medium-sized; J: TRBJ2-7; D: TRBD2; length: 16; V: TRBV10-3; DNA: TGTGCCATCAGTGAGTCACGCGGGGGTTCCAGTTCCGAGCAGTACTTC; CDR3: CAISESRGGSSSEQYF
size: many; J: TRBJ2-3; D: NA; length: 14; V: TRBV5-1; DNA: TGCGCCAGCAGCTTGGGGCATTCGGAAGATACGCAGTATTTT; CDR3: CASSLGHSEDTQYF
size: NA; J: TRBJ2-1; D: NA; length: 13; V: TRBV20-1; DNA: TGCAGTGCTAGAGGCCGCCCTTCTCCTGAGCAGTTCTTC; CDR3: CSARGRPSPEQFF
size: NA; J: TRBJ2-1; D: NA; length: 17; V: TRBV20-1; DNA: TGCTGTGCAAGCCCTGTGGACAGATCCTACTCCTACAATGAGCAGTTCTTC; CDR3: CCASPVDRSYSYNEQFF
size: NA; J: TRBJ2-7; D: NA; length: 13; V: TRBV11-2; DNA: TGTGCCAGCAGCTTAGGCAGGGCGAACGAGCAGTACTTC; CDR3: CASSLGRANEQYF
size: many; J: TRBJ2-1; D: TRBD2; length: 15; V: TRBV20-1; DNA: TGCAGTCATCGGACTAGCGGGAGTACCTACAATGAGCAGTTCTTC; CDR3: CSHRTSGSTYNEQFF
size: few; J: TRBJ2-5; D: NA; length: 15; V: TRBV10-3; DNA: TGTGCCATCAGTGAGTCGACTCTCCCGGGGGAGACCCAGTACTTC; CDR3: CAISESTLPGETQYF
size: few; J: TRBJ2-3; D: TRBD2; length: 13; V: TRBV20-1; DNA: TGCAGTGCCAGGACTAGCGGGAGAGATACGCAGTATTTT; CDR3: CSARTSGRDTQYF
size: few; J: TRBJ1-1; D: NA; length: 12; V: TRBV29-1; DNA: TGCAGCGGCGCCGGGCAGAACACTGAAGCTTTCTTT; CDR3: CSGAGQNTEAFF
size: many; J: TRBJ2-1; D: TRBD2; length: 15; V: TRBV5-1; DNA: TGCGCCAGCAGCTTGCTAGCGGGGGTGGAGGACGAGCAGTTCTTC; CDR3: CASSLLAGVEDEQFF
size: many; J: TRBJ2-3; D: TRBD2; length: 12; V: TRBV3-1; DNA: TGTGCCAGCAGCCGGACTAGTAATACGCAGTATTTT; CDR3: CASSRTSNTQYF
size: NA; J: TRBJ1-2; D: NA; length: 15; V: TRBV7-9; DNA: TGTGCCAGCAGCTTAGACACGCTCCGATACTATGGCTACACCTTC; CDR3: CASSLDTLRYYGYTF
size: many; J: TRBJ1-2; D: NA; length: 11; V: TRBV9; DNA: TGTGCCAGCAGCCATGGTAGGAGCTACACCTTC; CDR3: CASSHGRSYTF
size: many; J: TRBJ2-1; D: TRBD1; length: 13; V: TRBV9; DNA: TGTGCCAGCAGCGAATCCAGGGGGTATGAGCAGTTCTTC; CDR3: CASSESRGYEQFF
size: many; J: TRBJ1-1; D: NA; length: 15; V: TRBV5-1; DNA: TGCGCCAGCAGCCACTCCGACCCTACGAACACTGAAGCTTTCTTT; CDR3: CASSHSDPTNTEAFF
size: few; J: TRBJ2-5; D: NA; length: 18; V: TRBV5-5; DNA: TGTGCCAGCAGCTATCGGTCGGTCAGGCAGGGCCGTGAAGAGACCCAGTACTTC; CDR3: CASSYRSVRQGREETQYF
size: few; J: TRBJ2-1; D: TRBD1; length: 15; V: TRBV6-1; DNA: TGTGCCAGCAGCGAGGACAGGGGACCCTACAATGAGCAGTTCTTC; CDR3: CASSEDRGPYNEQFF
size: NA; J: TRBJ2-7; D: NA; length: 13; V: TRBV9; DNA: TGTGCCAGCAGCGTAGCTAGCGAATACGAGCAGTACTTC; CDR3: CASSVASEYEQYF
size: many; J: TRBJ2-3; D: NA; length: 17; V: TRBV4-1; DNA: TGCGCCAGCAGCCAGCCAGTGGCGGGTGAAAGCACAGATACGCAGTATTTT; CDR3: CASSQPVAGESTDTQYF
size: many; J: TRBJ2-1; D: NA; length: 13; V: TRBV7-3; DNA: TGTGCCAGCAGCATCGACAGGTACAATGAGCAGTTCTTC; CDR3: CASSIDRYNEQFF
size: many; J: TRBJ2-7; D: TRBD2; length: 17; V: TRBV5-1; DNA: TGCGCCAGCAGCTTGTTGGAGCGGGGGTTTGAAAACTACGAGCAGTACTTC; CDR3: CASSLLERGFENYEQYF
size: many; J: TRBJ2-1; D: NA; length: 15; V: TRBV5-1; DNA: TGCGCCAGCAAACCGGGCAGCCTTTACTACAATGAGCAGTTCTTC; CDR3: CASKPGSLYYNEQFF
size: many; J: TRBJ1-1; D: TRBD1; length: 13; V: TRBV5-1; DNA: TGCGCCAGCATCGGACAGGGGGGCACTGAAGCTTTCTTT; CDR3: CASIGQGGTEAFF
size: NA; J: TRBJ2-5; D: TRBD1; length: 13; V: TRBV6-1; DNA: TGTGCCAGCAGGAACAGGGGGCAAGAGACCCAGTACTTC; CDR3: CASRNRGQETQYF
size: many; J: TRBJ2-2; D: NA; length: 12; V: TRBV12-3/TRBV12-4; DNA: TGTGCCGTCCGAATGATCACCGGGGAGCTGTTTTTT; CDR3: CAVRMITGELFF
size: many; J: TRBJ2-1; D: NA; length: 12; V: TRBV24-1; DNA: TGTGCCACTGCAGCCTCCGTGGGTGAGCAGTTCTTC; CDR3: CATAASVGEQFF
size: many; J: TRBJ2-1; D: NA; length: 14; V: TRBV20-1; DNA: TGCAGTGCGCAAGAGCTCGCCGCCTACAATGAGCAGTTCTTC; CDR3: CSAQELAAYNEQFF
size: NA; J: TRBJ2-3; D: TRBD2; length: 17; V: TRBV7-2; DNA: TGTGCCAGCAGCGCGGTTGGCGGGAGACCCTACACAGATACGCAGTATTTT; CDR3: CASSAVGGRPYTDTQYF
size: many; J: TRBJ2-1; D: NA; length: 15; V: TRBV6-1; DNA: TGTGCCAGCAATCTGGAGCAGGGGCCCTACAATGAGCAGTTCTTC; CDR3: CASNLEQGPYNEQFF
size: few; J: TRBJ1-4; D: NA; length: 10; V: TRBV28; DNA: TGTGCCAGCAAAGGGGGTACGTGGTTTTTT; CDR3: CASKGGTWFF
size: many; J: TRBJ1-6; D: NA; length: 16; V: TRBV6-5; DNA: TGTGCCAGCAGGTTACTTCCGGGCGACAGCCGGTCACCCCTCCACTTT; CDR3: CASRLLPGDSRSPLHF